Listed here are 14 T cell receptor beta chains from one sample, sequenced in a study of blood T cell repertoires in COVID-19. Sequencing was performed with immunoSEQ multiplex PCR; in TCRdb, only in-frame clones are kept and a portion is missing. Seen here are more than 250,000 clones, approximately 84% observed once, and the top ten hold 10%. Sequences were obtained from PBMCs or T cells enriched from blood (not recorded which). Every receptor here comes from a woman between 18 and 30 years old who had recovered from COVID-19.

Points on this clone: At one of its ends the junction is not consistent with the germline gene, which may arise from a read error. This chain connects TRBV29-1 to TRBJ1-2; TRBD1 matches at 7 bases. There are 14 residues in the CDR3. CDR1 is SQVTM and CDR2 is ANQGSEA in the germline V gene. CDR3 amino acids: CSVDGTDEDYGYTF. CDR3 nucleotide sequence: TGCAGCGTTGATGGGACAGATGAGGACTACGGCTACACCTTC.

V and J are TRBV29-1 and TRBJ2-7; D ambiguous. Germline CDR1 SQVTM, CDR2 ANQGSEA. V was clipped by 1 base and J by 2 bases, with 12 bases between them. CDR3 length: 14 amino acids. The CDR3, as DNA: TGCAGCGTTGAAGTTCCAAGACATCCCTACGAGCAGTACTTC. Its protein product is CSVEVPRHPYEQYF.

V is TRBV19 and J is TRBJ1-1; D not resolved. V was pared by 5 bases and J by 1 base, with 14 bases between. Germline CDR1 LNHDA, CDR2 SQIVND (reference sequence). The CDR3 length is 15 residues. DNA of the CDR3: TGTGCCAGTAGTGATCACTCGACGGGGAACACTGAAGCTTTCTTT. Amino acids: CASSDHSTGNTEAFF.

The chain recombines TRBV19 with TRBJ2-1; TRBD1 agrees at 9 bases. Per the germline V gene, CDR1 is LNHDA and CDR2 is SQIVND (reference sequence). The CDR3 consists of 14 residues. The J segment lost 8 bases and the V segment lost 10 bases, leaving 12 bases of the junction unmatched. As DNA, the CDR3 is TGTGCCACCCGGACAGGGGTAAATGGCTATGAGCAGTTCTTC. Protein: CATRTGVNGYEQFF.

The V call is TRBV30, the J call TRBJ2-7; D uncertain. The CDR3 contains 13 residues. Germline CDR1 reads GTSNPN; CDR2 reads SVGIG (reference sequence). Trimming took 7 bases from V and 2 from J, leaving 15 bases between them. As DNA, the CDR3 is TGTGCCTTAACGGGTGGAGCGCCCTACGAGCAGTACTTC. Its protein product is CALTGGAPYEQYF.

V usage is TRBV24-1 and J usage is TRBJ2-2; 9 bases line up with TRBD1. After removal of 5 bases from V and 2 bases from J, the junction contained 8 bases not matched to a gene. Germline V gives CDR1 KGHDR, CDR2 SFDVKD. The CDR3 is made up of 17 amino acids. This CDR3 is CATSAPPGQGNTGELFF. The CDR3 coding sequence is TGTGCCACCAGTGCTCCACCGGGACAGGGAAACACCGGGGAGCTGTTTTTT.

DNA for the CDR3: TGTGCCAGCAGCTTGGGACAACTTACTAATTCACCCCTCCACTTT. Translating gives CASSLGQLTNSPLHF. This sequence joins TRBV5-6 and TRBJ1-6; D gene uncertain. Germline lookup yields CDR1 SGHDT and CDR2 YYEEEE. V was pared by 0 bases and J by 6 bases, with 10 bases between. The CDR3 is 15 residues long.

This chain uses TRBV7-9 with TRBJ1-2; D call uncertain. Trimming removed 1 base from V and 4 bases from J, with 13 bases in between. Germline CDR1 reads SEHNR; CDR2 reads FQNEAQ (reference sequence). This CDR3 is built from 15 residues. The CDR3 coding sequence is TGTGCCAGCAGCTTAGGGAGGGCAGAGTTCTATGGCTACACCTTC. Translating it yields CASSLGRAEFYGYTF.

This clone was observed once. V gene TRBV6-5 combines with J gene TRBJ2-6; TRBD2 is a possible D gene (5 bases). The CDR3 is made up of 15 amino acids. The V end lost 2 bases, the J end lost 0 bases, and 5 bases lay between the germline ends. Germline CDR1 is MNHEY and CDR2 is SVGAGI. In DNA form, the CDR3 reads TGTGCCAGCAGTTACGGAGGCTCTGGGGCCAACGTCCTGACTTTC. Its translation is CASSYGGSGANVLTF.

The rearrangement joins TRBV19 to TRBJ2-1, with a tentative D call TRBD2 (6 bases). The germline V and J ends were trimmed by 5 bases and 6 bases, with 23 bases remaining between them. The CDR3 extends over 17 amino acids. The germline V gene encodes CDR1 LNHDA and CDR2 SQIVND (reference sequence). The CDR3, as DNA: TGTGCCAGTAGTTCCCTGGGGCGGCAGGGAGGAGGCAATGAGCAGTTCTTC. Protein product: CASSSLGRQGGGNEQFF.

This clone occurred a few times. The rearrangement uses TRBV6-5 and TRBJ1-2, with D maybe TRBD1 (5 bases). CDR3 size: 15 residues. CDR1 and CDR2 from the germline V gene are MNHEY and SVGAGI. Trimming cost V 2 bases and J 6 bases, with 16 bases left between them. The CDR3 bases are TGTGCCAGCAGTTACCTCAGTGGGGGGATGGATGGCTACACCTTC. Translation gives CASSYLSGGMDGYTF.

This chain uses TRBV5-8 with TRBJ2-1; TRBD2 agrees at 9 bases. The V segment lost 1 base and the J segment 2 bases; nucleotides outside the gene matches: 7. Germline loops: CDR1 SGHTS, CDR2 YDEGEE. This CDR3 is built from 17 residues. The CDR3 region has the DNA TGTGCCAGCAGCTTGACAGCTAGCGGGGTTACCTACAATGAGCAGTTCTTC. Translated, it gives CASSLTASGVTYNEQFF.

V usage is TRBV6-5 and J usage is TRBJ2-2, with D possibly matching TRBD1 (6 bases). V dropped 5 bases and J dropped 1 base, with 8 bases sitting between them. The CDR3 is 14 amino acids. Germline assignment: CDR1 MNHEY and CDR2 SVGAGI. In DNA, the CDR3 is TGTGCCAGCAGTCAGGGGCGGAACACCGGGGAGCTGTTTTTT. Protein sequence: CASSQGRNTGELFF.

The CDR3, as DNA: TGTGCCAGCAGTTTTGACAGGGGGCGGATCAATCAGCCCCAGCATTTT. As protein: CASSFDRGRINQPQHF. V is TRBV6-4 and J is TRBJ1-5, with 10 nucleotides matching TRBD1. Trimming cost V 5 bases and J 3 bases; bases outside gene matches: 7. Per germline, CDR1 MRHNA and CDR2 SNTAGT. The length of the CDR3 is 16 residues.